This T cell receptor (beta chain) was identified during a study of identical twins. General study findings and limits: Models, which agreed with sharing between unrelated individuals, nonetheless underestimated the out-of-frame TCR alpha sharing seen in monozygotic twins. Twin-shared out-of-frame alpha sequences were enriched for low generation probability.

TCRdb re-called the 5' RACE reads with MiXCR, one entry per CDR3 protein. The data hold 700,000 to 950,000 distinct CDR3 sequences, with roughly an eighth observed a single time. Details on this clonotype: What it binds is unknown.

A further study also used this sample, focusing on yellow fever vaccine responses in identical twins.

The sample comprised PBMCs. The sequence was obtained from a woman under 30 in good health.

The CDR3 sequence is CASSEPGQGAYNEQFF. The CDR3 nucleotides read TGTGCCAGCAGTGAACCCGGACAGGGGGCTTACAATGAGCAGTTCTTC. The chain recombines TRBV2 with TRBJ2-1; 11 nucleotides agree with TRBD1. Germline lookup yields CDR1 SNHLY and CDR2 FYNNEI. The CDR3 covers 16 residues. J was trimmed by 4 bases and V by 2 bases; bases with no gene match: 4.